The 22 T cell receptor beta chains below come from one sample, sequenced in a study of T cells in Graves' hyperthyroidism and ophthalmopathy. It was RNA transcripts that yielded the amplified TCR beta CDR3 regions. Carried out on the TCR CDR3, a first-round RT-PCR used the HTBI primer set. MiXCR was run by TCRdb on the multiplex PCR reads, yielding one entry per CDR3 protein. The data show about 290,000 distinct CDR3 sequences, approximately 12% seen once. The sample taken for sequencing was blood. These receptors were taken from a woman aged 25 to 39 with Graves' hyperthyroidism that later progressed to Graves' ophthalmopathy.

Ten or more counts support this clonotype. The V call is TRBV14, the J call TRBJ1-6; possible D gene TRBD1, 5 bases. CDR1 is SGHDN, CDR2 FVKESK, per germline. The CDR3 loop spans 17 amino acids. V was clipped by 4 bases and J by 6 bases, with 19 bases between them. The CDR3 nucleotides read TGTGCCAGCAGCCCCGCAGGGATGCGGCCGCGTAATTCACCCCTCCACTTT. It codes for CASSPAGMRPRNSPLHF.

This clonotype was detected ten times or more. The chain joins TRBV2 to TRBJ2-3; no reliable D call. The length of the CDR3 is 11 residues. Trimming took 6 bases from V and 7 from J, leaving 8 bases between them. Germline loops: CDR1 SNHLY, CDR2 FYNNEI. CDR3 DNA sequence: TGTGCCAGCAGATCGAGCTATACGCAGTATTTT. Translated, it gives CASRSSYTQYF.

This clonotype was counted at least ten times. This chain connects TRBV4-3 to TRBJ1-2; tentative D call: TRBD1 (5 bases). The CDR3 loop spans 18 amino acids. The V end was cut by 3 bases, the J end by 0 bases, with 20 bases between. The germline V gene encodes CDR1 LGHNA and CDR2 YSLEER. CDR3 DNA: TGCGCCAGCAGCCAGACGCTGTTTTGGGACGGAGCTAACTATGGCTACACCTTC. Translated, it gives CASSQTLFWDGANYGYTF.

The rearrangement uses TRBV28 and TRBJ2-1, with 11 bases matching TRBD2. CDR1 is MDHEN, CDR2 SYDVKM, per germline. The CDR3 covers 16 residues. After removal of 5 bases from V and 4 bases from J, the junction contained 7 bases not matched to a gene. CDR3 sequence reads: CASSPSGGLLYNEQFF. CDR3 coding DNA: TGTGCCAGCAGTCCTAGCGGGGGGTTGCTATACAATGAGCAGTTCTTC.

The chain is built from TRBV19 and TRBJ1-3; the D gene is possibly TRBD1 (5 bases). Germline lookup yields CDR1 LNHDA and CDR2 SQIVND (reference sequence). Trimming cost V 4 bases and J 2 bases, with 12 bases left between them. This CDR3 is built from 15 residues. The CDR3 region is CASSSQGGTGNTIYF. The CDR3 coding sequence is TGTGCCAGTAGTAGCCAGGGAGGAACTGGAAACACCATATATTTT.

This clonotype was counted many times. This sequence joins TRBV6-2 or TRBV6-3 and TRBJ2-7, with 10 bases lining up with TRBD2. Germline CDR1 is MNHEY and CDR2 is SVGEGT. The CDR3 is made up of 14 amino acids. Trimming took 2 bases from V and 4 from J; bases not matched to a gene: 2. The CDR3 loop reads CASSYRGLAYEQYF. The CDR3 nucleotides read TGTGCCAGCAGTTACCGGGGACTAGCGTACGAGCAGTACTTC.

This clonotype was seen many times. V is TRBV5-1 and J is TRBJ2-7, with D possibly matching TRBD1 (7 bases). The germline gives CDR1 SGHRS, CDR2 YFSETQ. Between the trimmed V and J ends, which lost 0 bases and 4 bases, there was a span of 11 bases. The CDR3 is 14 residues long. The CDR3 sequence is CASSLVTGRYEQYF. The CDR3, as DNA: TGCGCCAGCAGCTTGGTGACAGGGAGGTACGAGCAGTACTTC. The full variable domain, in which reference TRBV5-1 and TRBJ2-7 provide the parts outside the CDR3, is KAGVTQTPRYLIKTRGQQVTLSCSPISGHRSVSWYQQTPGQGLQFLFEYFSETQRNKGNFPGRFSGRQFSNSRSEMNVSTLELGDSALYLCASSLVTGRYEQYFGPGTRLTVT.

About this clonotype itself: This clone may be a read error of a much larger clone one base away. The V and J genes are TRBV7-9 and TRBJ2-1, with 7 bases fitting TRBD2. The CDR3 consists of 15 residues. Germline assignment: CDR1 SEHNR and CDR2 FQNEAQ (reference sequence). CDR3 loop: CASSLSLAIGNKQFF. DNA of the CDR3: TGTGCCAGCAGCTTATCACTAGCGATAGGCAATAAGCAGTTCTTC. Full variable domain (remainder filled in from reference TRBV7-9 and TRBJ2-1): DTGVSQNPRHKITKRGQNVTFRCDPISEHNRLYWYRQTLGQGPEFLTYFQNEAQLEKSRLLSDRFSAERPKGSFSTLEIQRTEQGDSAMYLCASSLSLAIGNKQFFGPGTRLTVL.

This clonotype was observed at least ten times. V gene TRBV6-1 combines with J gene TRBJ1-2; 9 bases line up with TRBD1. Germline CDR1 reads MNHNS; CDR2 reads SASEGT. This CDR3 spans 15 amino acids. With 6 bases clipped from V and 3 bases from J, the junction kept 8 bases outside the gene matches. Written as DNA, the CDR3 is TGTGCCAGCAGGGAGGGACAGGGCAGAGACTATGGCTACACCTTC. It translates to CASREGQGRDYGYTF.

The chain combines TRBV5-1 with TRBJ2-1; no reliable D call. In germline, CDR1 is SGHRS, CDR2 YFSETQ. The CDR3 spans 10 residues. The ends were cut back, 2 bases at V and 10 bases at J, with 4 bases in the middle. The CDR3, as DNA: TGCGCCAGCAGCTTCCAAGAGCAGTTCTTC. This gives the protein CASSFQEQFF.

The CDR3 nucleotides are TGTGCCAGCACCCGATGGATGGGACAGGCGAACTCTGGGGCCAACGTCCTGACTTTC. It encodes CASTRWMGQANSGANVLTF. The gene calls are TRBV7-8 and TRBJ2-6; TRBD1 agrees at 8 bases. V shed 7 bases and J 0 bases; nucleotides not matched to a gene: 14. The length of the CDR3 is 19 residues. The germline V gene encodes CDR1 SGHVS and CDR2 FQNEAQ.

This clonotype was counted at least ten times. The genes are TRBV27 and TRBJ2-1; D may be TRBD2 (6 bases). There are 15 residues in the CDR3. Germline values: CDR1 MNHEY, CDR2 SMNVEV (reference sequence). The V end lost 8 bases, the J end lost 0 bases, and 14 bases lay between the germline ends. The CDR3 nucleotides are TGTGCCAGCCGCGGGGTGGCGAGCTCCTACAATGAGCAGTTCTTC. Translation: CASRGVASSYNEQFF.

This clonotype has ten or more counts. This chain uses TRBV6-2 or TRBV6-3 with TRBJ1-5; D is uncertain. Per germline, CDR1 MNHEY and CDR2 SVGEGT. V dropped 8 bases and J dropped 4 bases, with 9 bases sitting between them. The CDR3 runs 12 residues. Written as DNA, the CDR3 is TGTGCCAGCCAACCTGGGAATCAGCCCCAGCATTTT. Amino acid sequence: CASQPGNQPQHF.

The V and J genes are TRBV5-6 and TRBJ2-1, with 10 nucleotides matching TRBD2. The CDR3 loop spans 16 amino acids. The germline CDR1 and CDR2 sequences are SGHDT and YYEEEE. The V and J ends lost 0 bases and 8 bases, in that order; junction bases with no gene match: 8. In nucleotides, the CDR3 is TGTGCCAGCAGCTTGGGACTAGCGGGCCTGAGGGATGAGCAGTTCTTC. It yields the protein CASSLGLAGLRDEQFF. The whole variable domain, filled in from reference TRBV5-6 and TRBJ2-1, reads DAGVTQSPTHLIKTRGQQVTLRCSPKSGHDTVSWYQQALGQGPQFIFQYYEEEERQRGNFPDRFSGHQFPNYSSELNVNALLLGDSALYLCASSLGLAGLRDEQFFGPGTRLTVL.

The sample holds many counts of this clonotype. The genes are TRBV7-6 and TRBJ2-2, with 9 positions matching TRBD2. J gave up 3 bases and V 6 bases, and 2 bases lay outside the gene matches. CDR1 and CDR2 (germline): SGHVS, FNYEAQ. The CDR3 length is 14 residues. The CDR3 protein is CASSRTSDTGELFF. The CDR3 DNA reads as TGTGCCAGCAGTAGGACTAGCGACACCGGGGAGCTGTTTTTT.

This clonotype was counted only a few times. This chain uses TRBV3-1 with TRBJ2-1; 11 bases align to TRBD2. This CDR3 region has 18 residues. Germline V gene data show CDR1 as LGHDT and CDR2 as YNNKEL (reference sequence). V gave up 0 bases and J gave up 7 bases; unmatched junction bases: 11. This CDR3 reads CASSQERLAGSWGNEQFF. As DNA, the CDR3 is TGTGCCAGCAGCCAAGAGCGACTAGCGGGATCTTGGGGGAATGAGCAGTTCTTC.

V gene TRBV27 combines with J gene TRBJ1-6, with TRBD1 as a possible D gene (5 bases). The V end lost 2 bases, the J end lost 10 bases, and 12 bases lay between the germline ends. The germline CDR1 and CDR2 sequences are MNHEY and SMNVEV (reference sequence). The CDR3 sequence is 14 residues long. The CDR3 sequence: CASSLAGINSPLHF. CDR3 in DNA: TGTGCCAGCAGTTTAGCAGGGATTAACTCACCCCTCCACTTT.

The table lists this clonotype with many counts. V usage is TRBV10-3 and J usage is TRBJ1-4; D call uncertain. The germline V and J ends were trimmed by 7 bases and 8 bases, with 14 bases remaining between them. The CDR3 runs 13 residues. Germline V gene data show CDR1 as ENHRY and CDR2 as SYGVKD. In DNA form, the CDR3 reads TGTGCCATCAAGATGGACGTGGGAGAAAAACTGTTTTTT. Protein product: CAIKMDVGEKLFF.

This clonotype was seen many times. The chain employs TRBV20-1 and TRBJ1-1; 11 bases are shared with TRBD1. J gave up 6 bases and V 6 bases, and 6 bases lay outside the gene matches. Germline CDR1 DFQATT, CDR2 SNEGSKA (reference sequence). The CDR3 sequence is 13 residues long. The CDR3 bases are TGCAGTGCCTGGACAGGGGGCGCGTCTGAAGCTTTCTTT. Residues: CSAWTGGASEAFF.

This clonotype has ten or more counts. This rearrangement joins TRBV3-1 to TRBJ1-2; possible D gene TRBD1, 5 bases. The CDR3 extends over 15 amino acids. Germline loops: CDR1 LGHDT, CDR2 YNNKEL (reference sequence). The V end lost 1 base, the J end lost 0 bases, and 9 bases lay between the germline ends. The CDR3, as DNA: TGTGCCAGCAGCCAAGTTACAGGAGCTAACTATGGCTACACCTTC. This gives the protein CASSQVTGANYGYTF.

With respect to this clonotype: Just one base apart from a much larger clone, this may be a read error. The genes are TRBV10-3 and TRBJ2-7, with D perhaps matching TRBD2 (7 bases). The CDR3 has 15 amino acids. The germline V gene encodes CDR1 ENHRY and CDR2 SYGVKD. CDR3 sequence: CAVSGWRGLTYEQYF. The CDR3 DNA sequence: TGTGCCGTCAGTGGGTGGCGGGGGCTAACCTACGAGCAGTACTTC.

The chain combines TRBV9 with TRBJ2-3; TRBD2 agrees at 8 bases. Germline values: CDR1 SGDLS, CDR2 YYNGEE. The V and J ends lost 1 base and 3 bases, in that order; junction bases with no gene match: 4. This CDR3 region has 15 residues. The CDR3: CASSVSGRETDTQYF. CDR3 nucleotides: TGTGCCAGCAGCGTAAGCGGGAGAGAGACAGATACGCAGTATTTT.